Each of the 16 T cell receptor beta chains below was sequenced from the same sample in a study of T cells in Graves' hyperthyroidism and ophthalmopathy. RNA transcripts yielded amplified TCR beta CDR3 regions. The HTBI primer set served for first-round RT-PCR of the TCR CDR3. One entry per CDR3 protein, called by TCRdb with MiXCR from the multiplex PCR reads. The table records approximately 590,000 distinct CDR3 sequences, 46% of them present only once. Sequencing was performed on peripheral blood or thyroid tissue (not recorded which). These receptors were collected from a woman under 30 with Graves' hyperthyroidism.

This clonotype occurred many times. The chain links TRBV6-5 to TRBJ1-2; D gene unclear. V shed 6 bases and J shed 4 bases, with 9 bases lying between them. Germline CDR1 reads MNHEY; CDR2 reads SVGAGI. The CDR3 contains 12 residues. CDR3 nucleotide sequence: TGTGCCAGCAGCCCCGCCTTCTATGGCTACACCTTC. The encoded protein is CASSPAFYGYTF.

The chain links TRBV5-4 to TRBJ1-3, with D perhaps matching TRBD1 (5 bases). The length of the CDR3 is 16 residues. Germline V gives CDR1 SGHNT, CDR2 YYREEE (reference sequence). Trimming took 1 base from V and 0 from J, leaving 11 bases between them. This CDR3 is CASSLSPGLSGNTIYF. CDR3 in DNA: TGTGCCAGCAGCTTGTCCCCAGGGCTCTCTGGAAACACCATATATTTT.

This clonotype was observed a single time. The V and J genes are TRBV7-2 and TRBJ2-5; D uncertain. Gene TRBJ2-1 matches the end of the DNA better, so the J call may be wrong. In germline, CDR1 is SGHTA, CDR2 FQGNSA. CDR3 length: 17 residues. As DNA, the CDR3 is TGTGCCAGCAGCGCCCTGGCCAGACCAAGCTCCTACAATGAGCAGTTCTTC. This gives the protein CASSALARPSSYNEQFF.

This chain joins TRBV29-1 and TRBJ1-1; 7 bases fit TRBD1. The trim removed 4 bases at V and 5 bases at J, leaving 13 bases unmatched. The CDR3 has 15 residues. Looked up from germline, CDR1 is SQVTM and CDR2 is ANQGSEA. The CDR3 here is CSVVPQGDPGTEAFF. The CDR3 DNA is TGCAGCGTTGTTCCGCAGGGGGACCCGGGGACTGAAGCTTTCTTT.

In this sample, this clonotype turned up a few times. This chain links TRBV20-1 with TRBJ2-7; D uncertain. The V and J ends lost 5 bases and 4 bases respectively, with 18 bases between them. CDR1 is DFQATT, CDR2 SNEGSKA, per germline (reference sequence). This CDR3 is built from 14 residues. CDR3 in amino acids: CSAEHPLGEYEQYF. For the CDR3, the DNA is TGCAGTGCTGAACACCCTCTTGGGGAATACGAGCAGTACTTC.

This clonotype was found a few times. The chain joins TRBV10-1 to TRBJ2-5; 7 bases are a match to TRBD1. CDR1 and CDR2 from the germline V gene are WNHNN and SYGVQD (reference sequence). The CDR3 is 14 amino acids. The ends lost 8 bases at V and 5 bases at J; junction bases unmatched: 11. The DNA for the CDR3 is TGCGCCAGCGGAGCACAGGGGAGATGGGAGACCCAGTACTTC. Translation: CASGAQGRWETQYF.

This clonotype was found many times. This chain uses TRBV5-1 with TRBJ1-6, with 8 bases fitting TRBD1. This CDR3 has 15 amino acids. CDR1 and CDR2 from the germline V gene are SGHRS and YFSETQ. Trimming at V came to 0 bases and at J to 9 bases, leaving 5 bases not matched to a gene. In DNA form, the CDR3 reads TGCGCCAGCAGCTTGGCGGGACAGGACCGTTCACCCCTCCACTTT. Its protein is CASSLAGQDRSPLHF.

On this clonotype: A much larger clone sits a single nucleotide away, making a read error possible. The chain has TRBV2 and TRBJ1-5; a weak D match, TRBD1 (6 bases). V gave up 7 bases and J gave up 0 bases, with 10 bases separating them. CDR1 and CDR2 (germline): SNHLY, FYNNEI. The CDR3 is 14 amino acids. The DNA for the CDR3 is TGTGCCAGCATTGGACAGTATAGCAATCAGCCCCAGCATTTT. Its translation is CASIGQYSNQPQHF.

This clonotype turned up a few times. V is TRBV29-1 and J is TRBJ1-4; D remains unclear. V gave up 7 bases and J gave up 8 bases, with 17 bases separating them. This CDR3 contains 13 residues. CDR1 and CDR2 (germline): SQVTM, ANQGSEA. The DNA for the CDR3 is TGCAGCGCCAGTGGGCTAAGCGGAGAAAAACTGTTTTTT. It yields the protein CSASGLSGEKLFF.

The gene calls are TRBV7-2 and TRBJ1-5; a possible D gene is TRBD1 (5 bases). The CDR3 loop spans 15 amino acids. The germline gives CDR1 SGHTA, CDR2 FQGNSA. Trimming took off 5 bases at V and 7 bases at J, with 18 bases between the two ends. The CDR3 nucleotides read TGTGCCAGCAGCCACCGGGGCTCAAAAAGCCAGCCCCAGCATTTT. Translated, it gives CASSHRGSKSQPQHF.

The V and J genes are TRBV2 and TRBJ1-1, with D possibly TRBD1 on 5 matching bases. V lost 8 bases and J 7 bases, leaving 23 bases between the germline ends. This CDR3 is 15 amino acids long. Per germline, CDR1 SNHLY and CDR2 FYNNEI. The DNA of the CDR3 is TGTGCCAGCTCACCCCGAGAGTGGGGCTACGGTGAAGCTTTCTTT. As protein: CASSPREWGYGEAFF.

This clonotype has only a few counts. V gene TRBV10-3 combines with J gene TRBJ1-2, with D unresolved. The V and J ends lost 10 bases and 4 bases respectively, with 19 bases between them. The germline V gene encodes CDR1 ENHRY and CDR2 SYGVKD. This CDR3 spans 14 amino acids. Here the CDR3 reads CASSISGVIYGYTF. The DNA of the CDR3 is TGTGCCAGCAGCATTTCTGGGGTCATCTATGGCTACACCTTC.

CDR3 residues: CATSELAGQRETQYF. Here the CDR3 DNA reads TGTGCCACCAGTGAACTCGCAGGGCAAAGAGAGACCCAGTACTTC. The J gene is TRBJ2-5, the V gene TRBV24-1; weak D call: TRBD1 (5 bases). Trimming took off 4 bases at V and 4 bases at J, with 15 bases between the two ends. The CDR3 covers 15 residues. Germline V CDR1 and CDR2: KGHDR, SFDVKD.

This clonotype was recorded at least ten times. The chain links TRBV2 to TRBJ2-7; weak D call: TRBD2 (5 bases). TRBJ2-5 matches the DNA end more closely, so the J call is doubtful. Germline CDR1 SNHLY, CDR2 FYNNEI. This CDR3 spans 11 amino acids. The CDR3 reads CASSAEVTQYF. CDR3 in DNA: TGTGCCAGCAGTGCGGAGGTGACCCAGTACTTC.

Note on this clonotype: An end of the junction does not agree with germline; a read error may underlie this. CDR3 coding DNA: TGTGCCAGCAGTTACTCGAATTCGGGAGCTGAAGAGACCCAGTACTTC. Encoded protein: CASSYSNSGAEETQYF. V usage is TRBV10-3 and J usage is TRBJ2-5, with D perhaps matching TRBD2 (6 bases). In germline, CDR1 is ENHRY, CDR2 SYGVKD. The CDR3 is 16 residues long.

In this sample, this clonotype turned up a few times. The chain couples TRBV2 to TRBJ1-2; D remains unclear. Trimming shortened V by 7 bases and J by 4 bases, and 10 bases separated the two germline ends. Germline CDR1 is SNHLY and CDR2 is FYNNEI. The length of the CDR3 is 12 residues. The CDR3 DNA sequence: TGTGCCAGCATGAAGGCAGTCTATGGCTACACCTTC. Amino acids: CASMKAVYGYTF.